This T cell receptor (beta chain) derives from a study of a mutant IDH1 vaccine in newly diagnosed glioma. About this clone: Its antigen is unidentified.

Time point specified: week 23, last vaccination. Doses consisted of 300 ug of mutant IDH1 20-mer peptide each, paired with topical imiquimod. The data were produced by immunoSEQ multiplex PCR, yet TCRdb's version contains in-frame clones alone and is incomplete. The sample has around 34,000 clones, roughly 79% seen once. The sequenced sample was PBMCs, obtained from a glioma patient whose treatment included an IDH1 peptide vaccine. The TCR sequence derives from a man in his forties with glioma.

For the CDR3, the DNA is TGTGCCAGCAGCTTAGGGGACGGTTTCTACGAGCAGTACTTC. Amino acids: CASSLGDGFYEQYF. The chain combines TRBV5-5 with TRBJ2-7; D tentatively fits TRBD1 or TRBD2 (5 bases each). The CDR3 is made up of 14 amino acids. Germline V CDR1 and CDR2: SGHKS, YYEKEE (reference sequence). V lost 2 bases, J lost 3 bases, and 12 bases lay in between.